A selection of T cell receptor beta chains follows, all from one sample in a study of cytomegalovirus exposure and HLA in healthy donors. Clones were sequenced by immunoSEQ multiplex PCR, and TCRdb holds only the in-frame ones, with some missing. Of around 92,000 clones in the sample, roughly 82% were seen once. The specimen sequenced was PBMCs. The receptor set was obtained from a human donor in good health. Both conserved end residues are part of each CDR3. The D gene is left open where the match is weak.

TRBV2	TRBD1	TRBJ2-1	CASRGTGTAYNEQFF	TGTGCCAGCAGGGGAACCGGGACAGCTTACAATGAGCAGTTCTTC
TRBV4-1	-	TRBJ2-3	CASSLAGGRGQFLTDTQYF	TGCGCCAGCAGCCTCGCCGGGGGTAGGGGGCAATTCCTCACAGATACGCAGTATTTT
TRBV6-6	-	TRBJ1-1	CASSGRDTMNTEAFF	TGTGCCAGCAGTGGCAGGGACACGATGAACACTGAAGCTTTCTTT
TRBV27	TRBD2	TRBJ2-7	CASRSRGGLSYEQYF	TGTGCCAGCAGGAGCCGGGGGGGGCTCTCCTACGAGCAGTACTTC
TRBV12-5	TRBD1	TRBJ2-2	CASGLLGLTGLTGELFF	TGTGCTAGTGGTTTGCTGGGTTTGACAGGGCTTACCGGGGAGCTGTTTTTT
TRBV7-9	-	TRBJ1-6	CASSLGGSNSPLHF	TGTGCCAGCAGCTTAGGAGGGAGTAATTCACCCCTCCACTTT
TRBV27	-	TRBJ2-7	CASSLYPGAYEQYF	TGTGCCAGCAGTTTGTATCCCGGGGCCTACGAGCAGTACTTC
TRBV27	-	TRBJ2-7	CASSSTPPGQPRPYEQYF	TGTGCCAGCAGTTCCACCCCCCCTGGCCAGCCGAGGCCCTACGAGCAGTACTTC
TRBV2	-	TRBJ1-2	CASTLRRSLFYGYTF	TGTGCCAGCACCTTAAGACGGAGTCTTTTCTATGGCTACACCTTC
TRBV18	-	TRBJ2-7	CASSSQRASRDEQYF	TGTGCCAGCTCTTCTCAGCGTGCCTCTCGGGACGAGCAGTACTTC